This T cell receptor (beta chain) was obtained from a study of cytomegalovirus exposure and HLA in healthy donors. The study, taken as a whole, reports: There were 160 or so TCR beta chains listed as cytomegalovirus-associated.

J lost 7 bases, V lost 6 bases, and 3 bases had no gene match. Looked up from germline, CDR1 is KGHSH and CDR2 is LQKENI. The CDR3 totals 12 residues. Primers: 60 Vbeta forward and 13 Jbeta reverse. TCRdb's table, derived via immunoSEQ multiplex PCR, lists solely in-frame clones and lacks some. This sample's table has around 140,000 clones. With regard to this clone: Its antigen is unknown.

Sequencing was done on a sample of PBMCs. The sequence derives from a male donor in good health and CMV-seronegative. V is TRBV18 and J is TRBJ2-1, with TRBD1 matching over 7 bases. CDR3 sequence reads: CASSAGGNEQFF. The CDR3 DNA is TGTGCCAGCTCTGCAGGGGGAAATGAGCAGTTCTTC.